These 3 T cell receptor beta chains share one sample of origin, sequenced in a study of T cell repertoires in cytomegalovirus infection. TCRdb processed the reads anew with MiXCR; each CDR3 protein has one entry. The table has under 250,000 distinct CDR3 sequences, approximately 13% seen once. Source material: PBMCs. The receptors here all came from a human donor in good health (CMV status not recorded). Some clones in this sample may be carry-over from other donors' samples.

This clonotype was recorded at least ten times. The chain is built from TRBV7-2 and TRBJ1-2, with TRBD1 matching over 7 bases. The V and J ends lost 2 bases and 3 bases, in that order; junction bases with no gene match: 12. The CDR3 is made up of 17 amino acids. The germline V gene has CDR1 SGHTA and CDR2 FQGNSA. In DNA form, the CDR3 reads TGTGCCAGCAGCTTAAGTTCCCTGGTAGGACAGGACTATGGCTACACCTTC. Residues: CASSLSSLVGQDYGYTF.

In its sample, this clonotype was seen many times. The CDR3 DNA follows: TGTGCCAGCAGCGTAGCGGGAGGCCGCACAGATACGCAGTATTTT. As protein: CASSVAGGRTDTQYF. The chain uses TRBV7-3 and TRBJ2-3; 10 nucleotides agree with TRBD2. This CDR3 spans 15 amino acids. Germline CDR1 SGHTA, CDR2 FQGTGA. V dropped 5 bases and J dropped 1; count of bases not matched to a gene: 3.

At least ten counts were recorded for this clonotype. The chain is built from TRBV10-3 and TRBJ2-7, with D maybe TRBD1 (5 bases). CDR1 is ENHRY and CDR2 is SYGVKD in the germline V gene. This CDR3 spans 13 amino acids. Trimming took 0 bases from V and 2 from J, leaving 5 bases between them. CDR3 DNA: TGTGCCATCAGTGAGTCGACAGCCTACGAGCAGTACTTC. Translated, it gives CAISESTAYEQYF.